The 26 T cell receptor beta chains reported below all come from one sample, sequenced in a study of cytomegalovirus exposure and HLA in healthy donors. Repertoires were generated with immunoSEQ multiplex PCR, while TCRdb's copy carries only in-frame clones and drops some. The table lists some 98,000 clones, around nine tenths of them singletons, with roughly 4.3% in the top ten. The sequenced material came from PBMCs. The receptors were gathered from a woman in her twenties or thirties in good health and CMV-seronegative.

The chain carries TRBV4-2 and TRBJ1-4; TRBD1 is a possible D gene (6 bases). Per germline, CDR1 LGHNA and CDR2 YNFKEQ. CDR3 length: 15 residues. The ends were cut back, 4 bases at V and 4 bases at J, with 13 bases in the middle. CDR3 loop: CASSRSRGFNEKLFF. CDR3 sequence (DNA): TGTGCCAGCAGCCGCTCTAGGGGGTTTAATGAAAAACTGTTTTTT.

J is TRBJ2-3 and V is TRBV4-1; TRBD2 matches at 8 bases. Germline CDR1 reads MGHRA; CDR2 reads YSYEKL. The J segment lost 12 bases and the V segment lost 3 bases, leaving 11 bases of the junction unmatched. The CDR3 runs 14 residues. The CDR3 coding sequence is TGCGCCAGCAGCCAGGCACAGTCCGGGACTAGTCAGTATTTT. This gives the protein CASSQAQSGTSQYF.

The V and J genes are TRBV5-1 and TRBJ2-2, with 8 bases that match TRBD2. The CDR3 has 14 residues. V lost 3 bases and J lost 6; bases outside the gene matches: 4. Germline V lookup: CDR1 SGHRS, CDR2 YFSETQ. As DNA, the CDR3 is TGCGCCAGCAGCTCCAGGCGGGGGGCCGGGGAGCTGTTTTTT. Translation: CASSSRRGAGELFF.

The CDR3 loop is CATCDEQFF. The CDR3, as DNA: TGTGCCACCTGCGATGAGCAGTTCTTC. The chain uses TRBV11-3 and TRBJ2-1; D gene unclear. Looked up from germline, CDR1 is SGHNT and CDR2 is YENEEA. V lost 10 bases and J 8 bases, leaving 6 bases between the germline ends. The CDR3 length is 9 residues.

This clone was recorded only once. J is TRBJ1-1 and V is TRBV2; D gene unclear. V lost 6 bases and J 0 bases, leaving 11 bases between the germline ends. The length of the CDR3 is 14 residues. Germline CDR1 reads SNHLY; CDR2 reads FYNNEI. The CDR3 sequence is CASRKAALNTEAFF. For the CDR3, the DNA is TGTGCCAGCAGGAAGGCAGCGCTGAACACTGAAGCTTTCTTT.

V gene TRBV7-8 combines with J gene TRBJ2-5, with 7 bases that match TRBD1. CDR3 length: 14 amino acids. Germline V gene sequence: CDR1 SGHVS, CDR2 FQNEAQ. V was pared by 7 bases and J by 3 bases, with 8 bases of the junction left unmatched. CDR3 region: CASTDRVEKETQYF. The CDR3 nucleotides are TGTGCCAGCACCGACAGGGTTGAGAAAGAGACCCAGTACTTC.

V gene TRBV7-2 combines with J gene TRBJ2-1; 9 nucleotides align to TRBD2. CDR1 is SGHTA and CDR2 is FQGNSA in the germline V gene. CDR3 length: 18 residues. The trim removed 0 bases at V and 4 bases at J, leaving 10 bases unmatched. In DNA form, the CDR3 reads TGTGCCAGCAGCTTAGCCCTACCCGGGGCGGGAGGGTACAATGAGCAGTTCTTC. This encodes CASSLALPGAGGYNEQFF.

The chain recombines TRBV27 with TRBJ1-1; 8 bases are shared with TRBD1. The CDR3 extends over 14 amino acids. V lost 1 base and J lost 4; bases outside the gene matches: 2. Germline CDR1 is MNHEY and CDR2 is SMNVEV (reference sequence). CDR3 amino acids: CASSLFRGRTEAFF. The DNA for the CDR3 is TGTGCCAGCAGTTTATTCAGGGGGCGCACTGAAGCTTTCTTT.

The chain joins TRBV10-1 to TRBJ1-5; unclear D gene. Trimming took off 4 bases at V and 1 base at J, with 5 bases between the two ends. Germline CDR1 WNHNN, CDR2 SYGVQD (reference sequence). This CDR3 contains 13 residues. CDR3 sequence: CASSARSNQPQHF. CDR3 in DNA: TGCGCCAGCAGTGCCAGGAGCAATCAGCCCCAGCATTTT.

This chain links TRBV28 with TRBJ2-1; 13 nucleotides match TRBD2. Losses at the gene ends were 2 bases for V and 4 bases for J; bases not matched to a gene: 5. The CDR3 loop spans 17 amino acids. Germline V gene sequence: CDR1 MDHEN, CDR2 SYDVKM. The CDR3 bases are TGTGCCAGCAGTTTAGGAACGGGACTAGCGGGGTACAATGAGCAGTTCTTC. It encodes CASSLGTGLAGYNEQFF.

V gene TRBV9 combines with J gene TRBJ2-7, with 11 bases that match TRBD2. CDR3 length: 15 amino acids. V trimming: 4 bases; J trimming: 5 bases; junction bases outside the gene matches: 8. The germline V gene has CDR1 SGDLS and CDR2 YYNGEE. CDR3 DNA: TGTGCCAGCAGCCCCTGGACTAGCGGGCTCAACGAGCAGTACTTC. As protein: CASSPWTSGLNEQYF.

The chain employs TRBV20-1 and TRBJ1-2, with D uncertain. Germline lookup yields CDR1 DFQATT and CDR2 SNEGSKA (reference sequence). Trimming left V 5 bases short and J 6 bases short, with 7 bases between. CDR3 size: 10 residues. CDR3 protein: CSALRDGYTF. The CDR3 region has the DNA TGCAGTGCTCTCCGAGATGGCTACACCTTC.

The chain employs TRBV14 and TRBJ2-7, with TRBD1 matching 8 bases. V was pared by 1 base and J by 3 bases, with 2 bases of the junction left unmatched. Germline CDR1 reads SGHDN; CDR2 reads FVKESK. CDR3 size: 14 residues. CDR3 in DNA: TGTGCCAGCAGCCAAGGGACAGGGTACTACGAGCAGTACTTC. Residues: CASSQGTGYYEQYF.

This chain links TRBV6-6 with TRBJ1-1; TRBD1 is a possible D gene (5 bases). The V gene lost 7 bases and the J gene lost 4 bases, with 13 bases spanning the gap. The CDR3 consists of 13 residues. Per germline, CDR1 MNHNY and CDR2 SVGAGI (reference sequence). The CDR3 reads CASTPRRGTEAFF. Here the CDR3 DNA reads TGTGCCAGCACTCCCCGAAGGGGCACTGAAGCTTTCTTT.

The J gene is TRBJ1-2, the V gene TRBV28; D not resolved. The germline CDR1 and CDR2 sequences are MDHEN and SYDVKM. This CDR3 is built from 15 residues. V gave up 1 base and J gave up 4 bases, with 13 bases separating them. The CDR3 region is CASSLLQDLSYGYTF. The CDR3 bases are TGTGCCAGCAGTTTATTGCAGGACTTAAGCTATGGCTACACCTTC.

This chain links TRBV7-8 with TRBJ2-2, with D maybe TRBD1 (5 bases). Trimming pared 2 bases from V and 1 base from J, leaving 5 bases between. The CDR3 extends over 14 amino acids. Looked up from germline, CDR1 is SGHVS and CDR2 is FQNEAQ. The CDR3 DNA is TGTGCCAGCAGCTTAAGGGGGAACACCGGGGAGCTGTTTTTT. Protein: CASSLRGNTGELFF.

The rearrangement uses TRBV9 and TRBJ1-3; no reliable D call. The CDR3 spans 16 residues. Between the trimmed V and J ends, which lost 0 bases and 0 bases, there was a span of 10 bases. Germline CDR1 and CDR2: SGDLS and YYNGEE. CDR3 loop: CASSVAVASSGNTIYF. The DNA of the CDR3 is TGTGCCAGCAGCGTAGCAGTAGCCAGCTCTGGAAACACCATATATTTT.

V is TRBV5-1 and J is TRBJ2-1, with 8 positions matching TRBD2. Looked up from germline, CDR1 is SGHRS and CDR2 is YFSETQ. This CDR3 has 16 amino acids. J lost 2 bases, V lost 3 bases, and 7 bases had no gene match. CDR3 bases: TGCGCCAGCAGCTCAAATATAGCGGGAACCTACAATGAGCAGTTCTTC. Translated, it gives CASSSNIAGTYNEQFF. Full variable domain (remainder filled in from reference TRBV5-1 and TRBJ2-1): KAGVTQTPRYLIKTRGQQVTLSCSPISGHRSVSWYQQTPGQGLQFLFEYFSETQRNKGNFPGRFSGRQFSNSRSEMNVSTLELGDSALYLCASSSNIAGTYNEQFFGPGTRLTVL.

V and J are TRBV5-6 and TRBJ2-5; D is perhaps TRBD2 (5 bases). Trimming removed 5 bases from V and 2 bases from J, with 19 bases in between. Per germline, CDR1 SGHDT and CDR2 YYEEEE. The CDR3 consists of 16 residues. The CDR3, as DNA: TGTGCCAGCAGGCGCAACCAGAGGGTGAAGCAAGAGACCCAGTACTTC. Translating gives CASRRNQRVKQETQYF.

The gene calls are TRBV4-1 and TRBJ2-7; D is possibly TRBD2 (6 bases). The ends were cut back, 0 bases at V and 2 bases at J, with 8 bases in the middle. Germline V gene sequence: CDR1 MGHRA, CDR2 YSYEKL. This CDR3 region has 14 residues. The CDR3 coding sequence is TGCGCCAGCAGCCAAGAGGAGGGTACCTACGAGCAGTACTTC. Its protein is CASSQEEGTYEQYF.

This chain connects TRBV19 to TRBJ2-7, with 9 nucleotides matching TRBD1. CDR1 and CDR2 from the germline V gene are LNHDA and SQIVND (reference sequence). V was pared by 5 bases and J by 2 bases, with 13 bases of the junction left unmatched. This CDR3 is built from 17 residues. The CDR3 DNA is TGTGCCAGTAGTCCCAGAGGTGCTGGGGACAGGGCCTACGAGCAGTACTTC. It encodes CASSPRGAGDRAYEQYF.

This chain connects TRBV11-2 to TRBJ1-1; TRBD1 is a possible D gene (5 bases). This CDR3 spans 15 amino acids. V dropped 5 bases and J dropped 0 bases, with 13 bases sitting between them. Germline CDR1 is SGHAT and CDR2 is FQNNGV. The CDR3, as DNA: TGTGCCAGCAGCCCAGGTCGGGGGATGAACACTGAAGCTTTCTTT. It translates to CASSPGRGMNTEAFF. The full variable domain, rest sourced from reference TRBV11-2 and TRBJ1-1, is EAGVAQSPRYKIIEKRQSVAFWCNPISGHATLYWYQQILGQGPKLLIQFQNNGVVDDSQLPKDRFSAERLKGVDSTLKIQPAKLEDSAVYLCASSPGRGMNTEAFFGQGTRLTVV.

This chain links TRBV9 with TRBJ2-7, with TRBD1 matching 9 bases. Germline V lookup: CDR1 SGDLS, CDR2 YYNGEE. V dropped 4 bases and J dropped 0; count of bases not matched to a gene: 8. This CDR3 is 16 amino acids long. DNA for the CDR3: TGTGCCAGCAGCCGAGGAGGACAGGGGAGCTCCTACGAGCAGTACTTC. The encoded protein is CASSRGGQGSSYEQYF.

The chain recombines TRBV2 with TRBJ2-3; 8 positions agree with TRBD2. Trimming removed 7 bases from V and 3 bases from J; junction bases left unmatched: 9. The CDR3 spans 15 residues. The germline V gene encodes CDR1 SNHLY and CDR2 FYNNEI. CDR3 sequence reads: CASMWSSGPTDTQYF. In nucleotides, the CDR3 is TGTGCCAGCATGTGGTCTAGCGGGCCTACAGATACGCAGTATTTT. The full variable domain, completed using reference TRBV2 and TRBJ2-3, is EPEVTQTPSHQVTQMGQEVILRCVPISNHLYFYWYRQILGQKVEFLVSFYNNEISEKSEIFDDQFSVERPDGSNFTLKIRSTKLEDSAMYFCASMWSSGPTDTQYFGPGTRLTVL.

CDR3 coding DNA: TGCGCCAGCAGTGAGCGGGGGGGCTCTGAAGCTTTCTTT. This gives the protein CASSERGGSEAFF. The V call is TRBV10-1, the J call TRBJ1-1; the D gene is possibly TRBD1 (6 bases). Between the trimmed V and J ends, which lost 2 bases and 6 bases, there was a span of 10 bases. The germline V gene has CDR1 WNHNN and CDR2 SYGVQD (reference sequence). The length of the CDR3 is 13 residues.

The chain employs TRBV10-3 and TRBJ2-7; 7 bases are shared with TRBD1. V trimming: 2 bases; J trimming: 5 bases; junction bases outside the gene matches: 9. CDR3 length: 15 amino acids. Germline V gives CDR1 ENHRY, CDR2 SYGVKD. CDR3 sequence reads: CAISETQAGGNEQYF. The CDR3 DNA reads as TGTGCCATCAGTGAGACCCAGGCAGGGGGTAACGAGCAGTACTTC.